Only a few counts were recorded for the clone carrying this TCR beta chain. Its antigen is unidentified. In this CDR3 the conserved last residue, phenylalanine or tryptophan, is missing, so a read error is likely. CDR3-region Arm-PCR and iRepertoire HTBI primers produced the TCR beta libraries. From the multiplex PCR reads, TCRdb called clonotypes with MiXCR, one entry per CDR3 protein. The sample lists about 400,000 distinct CDR3 sequences, 15% to 20% occurring once. This entry belongs to a study of regulatory T cells in long-lasting Graves disease. The wider study: Newly diagnosed Graves' patients had taken antithyroid drugs under 3 months. Study-wide results and limits: More public clonotypes were shared by persistent patients (about 2,700) than by new patients (roughly 970).

From germline, CDR1 is LGHDT and CDR2 YNNKEL (reference sequence). The CDR3 has 13 amino acids. V lost 3 bases and J 1 base, leaving 6 bases between the germline ends. Time point noted: newly diagnosed GD, antithyroid drugs for less than 3 months. The authors made the TCR library using RNA they extracted from PBMCs. This sample was shared with a second study, whose subject was T cells in Graves' hyperthyroidism and ophthalmopathy. That work adds: Hyperthyroidism had been newly diagnosed in patients aged 18 to 65, and its duration was under 2 months.

This sequence was found in a woman between 18 and 29 years old with Graves disease. The sequencing used peripheral blood mononuclear cells (PBMCs), collected at new diagnosis, from a patient treated with antithyroid drugs. The V and J genes are TRBV3-1 and TRBJ1-1, with a weak D call TRBD1 (6 bases). This chain's CDR3 is CASSQGANTEAFL. The CDR3 DNA reads as TGTGCCAGCAGCCAGGGGGCGAACACTGAAGCTTTCCTT.